These 13 T cell receptor beta chains share one sample of origin, sequenced in a study of cytotoxic CD8 clonotypes in ibrutinib-treated CLL (dated by TCRdb to about 2021). The library was made by the immunoSEQ multiplex PCR assay. TCRdb mirrors the immuneACCESS table, restricted to in-frame sequences. Some clones are absent from its copies; in checked studies, under half trace to an unresolved V gene, and the reason for the others is unknown. Present in this sample are hundreds of thousands of clones, roughly 70% of which were seen just once. The leading ten clones occupy about 5.9% of the sample. The input for sequencing was PBMCs, taken after 36 months of ibrutinib treatment. Receptors were obtained from a human donor with chronic lymphocytic leukemia.

The rearrangement uses TRBV7-9 and TRBJ1-1; tentative D call: TRBD1 (5 bases). Trimming cost V 7 bases and J 3 bases, with 15 bases left between them. Germline V lookup: CDR1 SEHNR, CDR2 FQNEAQ (reference sequence). The CDR3 sequence is 14 residues long. The CDR3 here is CASMIWGEDTEAFF. CDR3 sequence (DNA): TGTGCCAGCATGATTTGGGGGGAGGACACTGAAGCTTTCTTT.

This clone has just a few counts. The chain couples TRBV11-2 to TRBJ1-1; perhaps TRBD1 as D (5 bases). Trimming removed 3 bases from V and 3 bases from J, with 14 bases in between. This CDR3 is built from 15 residues. Germline V lookup: CDR1 SGHAT, CDR2 FQNNGV. In nucleotides, the CDR3 is TGTGCCAGCAGCTTTGTGGGGGACGTCCACACTGAAGCTTTCTTT. Its protein is CASSFVGDVHTEAFF. The full variable domain, in which reference TRBV11-2 and TRBJ1-1 provide the parts outside the CDR3, is EAGVAQSPRYKIIEKRQSVAFWCNPISGHATLYWYQQILGQGPKLLIQFQNNGVVDDSQLPKDRFSAERLKGVDSTLKIQPAKLEDSAVYLCASSFVGDVHTEAFFGQGTRLTVV.

The chain has TRBV2 and TRBJ1-1, with 7 positions matching TRBD1. The ends lost 3 bases at V and 10 bases at J; junction bases unmatched: 8. Germline V gene data show CDR1 as SNHLY and CDR2 as FYNNEI. CDR3 size: 13 residues. Here the CDR3 DNA reads TGTGCCAGCAGTGAGTTGCCGAGGGGGCGAGCTTTCTTT. This sequence encodes CASSELPRGRAFF.

This clone was detected only a few times. The chain has TRBV19 and TRBJ2-4, with D possibly being TRBD1 or TRBD2 (5 bases each). Germline assignment: CDR1 LNHDA and CDR2 SQIVND (reference sequence). Trimming stripped 6 bases from V and 5 bases from J, with 17 bases between. The CDR3 totals 15 residues. The CDR3 DNA sequence: TGTGCCAGTAGCTCCGGGACCGGCTTGCAAAACATTCAGTACTTC. Protein product: CASSSGTGLQNIQYF.

The chain recombines TRBV7-2 with TRBJ2-3; D is possibly TRBD2 (6 bases). V lost 0 bases, J lost 4 bases, and 14 bases lay in between. Germline V gives CDR1 SGHTA, CDR2 FQGNSA. This CDR3 is built from 16 residues. CDR3 nucleotide sequence: TGTGCCAGCAGCTTAGCTCCGGGAGTCGGGTCAGATACGCAGTATTTT. It yields the protein CASSLAPGVGSDTQYF.

The chain employs TRBV29-1 and TRBJ2-7, with D possibly being TRBD1 or TRBD2 (6 bases each). The CDR3 contains 12 residues. Germline values: CDR1 SQVTM, CDR2 ANQGSEA. Trimming removed 3 bases at V and 6 bases at J, with 12 bases between. The CDR3 protein is CSVDKGGGEQYF. The DNA for the CDR3 is TGCAGCGTTGATAAAGGGGGAGGCGAGCAGTACTTC.

The V and J genes are TRBV29-1 and TRBJ2-1; 16 bases are shared with TRBD2. The V gene's germline CDR1 is SQVTM and CDR2 ANQGSEA. V lost 4 bases, J lost 7 bases, and 7 bases stayed unmatched. This CDR3 has 16 residues. The CDR3 DNA is TGCAGCGTTGGAGGGAGGGGACTAGCGGGAGGGAATGAGCAGTTCTTC. This translates into CSVGGRGLAGGNEQFF.

This clone was detected a few times. The chain employs TRBV10-3 and TRBJ1-2; a weak D match, TRBD1 (5 bases). This CDR3 is 13 amino acids long. V shed 5 bases and J shed 2 bases, with 9 bases lying between them. Looked up from germline, CDR1 is ENHRY and CDR2 is SYGVKD. The CDR3 nucleotides read TGTGCCATCAGTCCGACAGAGAACTATGGCTACACCTTC. It yields the protein CAISPTENYGYTF.

The rearrangement joins TRBV29-1 to TRBJ2-6; TRBD1 is a possible D gene (6 bases). The germline CDR1 and CDR2 sequences are SQVTM and ANQGSEA. Between the trimmed V and J ends, which lost 7 bases and 0 bases, there was a span of 25 bases. The CDR3 is 19 amino acids. CDR3 region: CSAKTARGHLSSGANVLTF. The DNA of the CDR3 is TGCAGCGCCAAAACGGCCAGGGGCCACCTCAGCTCTGGGGCCAACGTCCTGACTTTC. Variable domain in full (rest from reference TRBV29-1 and TRBJ2-6): SAVISQKPSRDICQRGTSLTIQCQVDSQVTMMFWYRQQPGQSLTLIATANQGSEATYESGFVIDKFPISRPNLTFSTLTVSNMSPEDSSIYLCSAKTARGHLSSGANVLTFGAGSRLTVL.

This clone was seen a few times. This rearrangement joins TRBV5-1 to TRBJ2-7; no definite D call. V lost 5 bases, J lost 0 bases, and 12 bases lay in between. The CDR3 is 14 amino acids. The germline CDR1 and CDR2 sequences are SGHRS and YFSETQ. The CDR3 spells CASREGVVSYEQYF. The CDR3 DNA reads as TGCGCCAGCAGAGAAGGAGTCGTCTCCTACGAGCAGTACTTC.

The gene calls are TRBV18 and TRBJ1-2, with 7 positions matching TRBD1. Germline CDR1 and CDR2: KGHSH and LQKENI. CDR3 length: 12 residues. Germline trimming cut 4 bases from V and 7 bases from J; bases unmatched to any gene: 3. The CDR3 reads CASSLRTGGYTF. As DNA, the CDR3 is TGTGCCAGCTCACTCCGGACAGGTGGCTACACCTTC.

V and J are TRBV7-9 and TRBJ1-1, with 7 bases fitting TRBD1. V shed 1 base, J shed 1 base, and the junction held 6 bases outside the gene matches. The CDR3 contains 16 residues. Per the germline V gene, CDR1 is SEHNR and CDR2 is FQNEAQ (reference sequence). As DNA, the CDR3 is TGTGCCAGCAGCTTAGGCCCGGGACAGCAGAACACTGAAGCTTTCTTT. Its protein is CASSLGPGQQNTEAFF.

The chain has TRBV7-3 and TRBJ2-2; D is undetermined. Deletions cut 0 bases from V and 3 bases from J, with 8 bases between. The CDR3 runs 15 residues. CDR1 is SGHTA and CDR2 is FQGTGA in the germline V gene. CDR3: CASSLTLTDTGELFF. In DNA, the CDR3 is TGTGCCAGCAGCTTAACGCTAACCGACACCGGGGAGCTGTTTTTT.